The source of this TCR beta chain is a study of shared clonotypes between healthy human individuals. Data came from immunoSEQ multiplex PCR; TCRdb stores just in-frame clones and leaves some out. The repertoire holds around 980,000 clones, with around 78% as singletons. There are 17 residues in the CDR3. From germline, CDR1 is MDHEN and CDR2 SYDVKM. Unmatched junction bases numbered 6, after V lost 4 bases and J lost 1 base. The specimen was memory CD4+ T cells from PBMCs. Specified subset: CD45RA-negative fraction. This clonotype was sampled from a man younger than 35 in good health. Some clones in this sample may be carry-over from other donors' samples. This chain links TRBV28 with TRBJ1-6; 8 bases align to TRBD1. This chain's CDR3 is CASSSPTGESYNSPLHF. In DNA, the CDR3 is TGTGCCAGCAGTTCCCCGACAGGGGAATCCTATAATTCACCCCTCCACTTT.